This entry lists 24 T cell receptor beta chains sequenced from one sample in a study of T cell responses to AZD1222 COVID-19 vaccine. The protocol was immunoSEQ multiplex PCR, while the TCRdb copy is restricted to in-frame clones and leaves out a portion. The sample lists 140,000 to 150,000 clones; about 93% were seen once. Here the sequenced sample was peripheral blood, taken on day 0 of AZD1222 vaccination. These receptors all stem from an adult in good health.

The rearrangement uses TRBV5-5 and TRBJ2-3; TRBD2 agrees at 8 bases. The CDR3 spans 16 residues. With 7 bases clipped from V and 8 bases from J, the junction kept 18 bases outside the gene matches. CDR1 SGHKS and CDR2 YYEKEE come from the germline V gene (reference sequence). The CDR3 spells CASSLVGTRVGGTQYF. The DNA of the CDR3 is TGTGCCAGCTCGCTCGTCGGGACTAGGGTCGGAGGTACGCAGTATTTT.

The chain couples TRBV9 to TRBJ2-2; D assignment may be TRBD1 or TRBD2 (6 bases each). The CDR3 sequence is 16 residues long. Per germline, CDR1 SGDLS and CDR2 YYNGEE. Between the trimmed V and J ends, which lost 4 bases and 5 bases, there was a span of 18 bases. Here the CDR3 reads CASSPPWGARTGELFF. CDR3 sequence (DNA): TGTGCCAGCAGCCCCCCGTGGGGGGCTCGGACCGGGGAGCTGTTTTTT.

This clone was detected a few times. The chain combines TRBV5-6 with TRBJ2-7, with D unresolved. CDR3 length: 13 amino acids. V was cut by 3 bases and J by 0 bases, with 7 bases left in between. Germline V lookup: CDR1 SGHDT, CDR2 YYEEEE. The CDR3 loop is CASSYRNSYEQYF. The CDR3 DNA reads TGTGCCAGCAGCTATCGGAACTCCTACGAGCAGTACTTC.

The V and J genes are TRBV5-1 and TRBJ2-3; D may match TRBD1 or TRBD2 (6 bases each). CDR3 length equals 15 residues. Trimming stripped 4 bases from V and 6 bases from J, with 18 bases between. Germline loops: CDR1 SGHRS, CDR2 YFSETQ. The CDR3 DNA reads as TGCGCCAGCAGCCCCCAGGAGGGGGGCCTCGATACGCAGTATTTT. Encoded protein: CASSPQEGGLDTQYF.

This clone has more than one count but fewer than ten. The chain couples TRBV7-2 to TRBJ2-5; 10 bases fit TRBD2. The CDR3 spans 15 residues. V shed 5 bases and J 5 bases; nucleotides not matched to a gene: 8. CDR1 is SGHTA, CDR2 FQGNSA, per germline. CDR3 loop: CASSTTSGAMETQYF. Written as DNA, the CDR3 is TGTGCCAGCAGCACAACTAGCGGGGCGATGGAGACCCAGTACTTC.

The chain couples TRBV3-1 (or the pseudogene TRBV3-2) to TRBJ1-4; 8 bases align to TRBD1. The CDR3 sequence is 15 residues long. V was pared by 0 bases and J by 8 bases, with 5 bases of the junction left unmatched. CDR1 is LGHDT, CDR2 YNNKEL, per germline (reference sequence). CDR3 loop: CASSQDGQGWEKLFF. The CDR3 nucleotides read TGTGCCAGCAGCCAAGATGGACAGGGCTGGGAAAAACTGTTTTTT.

V and J are TRBV5-1 and TRBJ2-3, with TRBD1 matching 9 bases. The germline gives CDR1 SGHRS, CDR2 YFSETQ. With 6 bases clipped from V and 3 bases from J, the junction kept 11 bases outside the gene matches. The CDR3 extends over 16 amino acids. In nucleotides, the CDR3 is TGCGCCAGCACCTCAAGGGGGGGACAGGGAACAGATACGCAGTATTTT. Encoded protein: CASTSRGGQGTDTQYF.

The gene calls are TRBV4-1 and TRBJ2-7, with 11 bases that match TRBD2. The germline V gene encodes CDR1 MGHRA and CDR2 YSYEKL. J was trimmed by 8 bases and V by 7 bases; bases with no gene match: 10. This CDR3 has 14 amino acids. The CDR3 bases are TGCGCCAGCACCGATCTAGCGGGAGGTGTCAAGCAGTACTTC. Translated: CASTDLAGGVKQYF.

CDR3 loop: CASNTGQGAYSNQPQHF. DNA for the CDR3: TGTGCCAGCAACACGGGACAGGGTGCCTATAGCAATCAGCCCCAGCATTTT. The rearrangement links TRBV2 to TRBJ1-5; TRBD1 agrees at 9 bases. Germline lookup yields CDR1 SNHLY and CDR2 FYNNEI. The CDR3 runs to 17 residues. Trimming at V came to 7 bases and at J to 0 bases, leaving 10 bases not matched to a gene.

This rearrangement joins TRBV7-8 to TRBJ1-1; 7 nucleotides line up with TRBD1. V shed 5 bases and J 8 bases; nucleotides not matched to a gene: 14. There are 15 residues in the CDR3. Germline V gene sequence: CDR1 SGHVS, CDR2 FQNEAQ. The CDR3 spells CASSTSGTAAAEAFF. DNA of the CDR3: TGTGCCAGCAGCACCTCTGGGACAGCTGCGGCCGAAGCTTTCTTT. The variable domain in full, with the rest retrieved from reference TRBV7-8 and TRBJ1-1, is GAGVSQSPRYKVAKRGQDVALRCDPISGHVSLFWYQQALGQGPEFLTYFQNEAQLDKSGLPSDRFFAERPEGSVSTLKIQRTQQEDSAVYLCASSTSGTAAAEAFFGQGTRLTVV.

The rearrangement uses TRBV5-1 and TRBJ2-2; 10 bases match TRBD1. The germline V gene encodes CDR1 SGHRS and CDR2 YFSETQ. CDR3 length equals 16 residues. The J segment lost 4 bases and the V segment lost 4 bases, leaving 7 bases of the junction unmatched. The CDR3 spells CASSQPGQGFTGELFF. The CDR3 bases are TGCGCCAGCAGCCAACCGGGACAGGGGTTCACCGGGGAGCTGTTTTTT.

The chain combines TRBV27 with TRBJ1-5, with D unresolved. The CDR3 consists of 13 residues. Per the germline V gene, CDR1 is MNHEY and CDR2 is SMNVEV (reference sequence). The V and J ends lost 4 bases and 6 bases respectively, with 10 bases between them. The chain's CDR3 is CASSYGLAQPQHF. DNA of the CDR3: TGTGCCAGCAGTTATGGACTCGCTCAGCCCCAGCATTTT.

The genes are TRBV3-1 (or the pseudogene TRBV3-2) and TRBJ1-3; D is unresolved. The length of the CDR3 is 14 residues. CDR1 is LGHDT and CDR2 is YNNKEL in the germline V gene (reference sequence). Trimming removed 0 bases from V and 4 bases from J, with 7 bases in between. The CDR3 coding sequence is TGTGCCAGCAGCCAAGACAATAAAGGAAACACCATATATTTT. Its translation is CASSQDNKGNTIYF.

The chain employs TRBV7-9 and TRBJ1-1, with D unclear. Trimming removed 6 bases from V and 0 bases from J, with 8 bases in between. The CDR3 sequence is 13 residues long. Germline values: CDR1 SEHNR, CDR2 FQNEAQ (reference sequence). The chain's CDR3 is CASSQKMNTEAFF. The CDR3 bases are TGTGCCAGCAGTCAAAAGATGAACACTGAAGCTTTCTTT.

The chain is built from TRBV18 and TRBJ2-5, with D possibly called TRBD1 or TRBD2 (5 bases each). The CDR3 loop spans 13 amino acids. The germline gives CDR1 KGHSH, CDR2 LQKENI. The V end lost 3 bases, the J end lost 5 bases, and 10 bases lay between the germline ends. The CDR3 protein is CASSPTGLETQYF. CDR3 in DNA: TGTGCCAGCTCACCGACGGGGCTGGAGACCCAGTACTTC.

This clone was found once. The rearrangement joins TRBV7-9 to TRBJ2-1; D gene uncertain. The length of the CDR3 is 14 residues. V shed 7 bases and J shed 0 bases, with 10 bases lying between them. Germline values: CDR1 SEHNR, CDR2 FQNEAQ (reference sequence). The CDR3 loop is CASTRGSSYNEQFF. As DNA, the CDR3 is TGTGCCAGCACTCGCGGAAGCTCCTACAATGAGCAGTTCTTC.

This chain connects TRBV7-2 to TRBJ2-7; possibly TRBD2 for D (6 bases). Germline V gene sequence: CDR1 SGHTA, CDR2 FQGNSA. V lost 0 bases, J lost 4 bases, and 10 bases lay in between. This CDR3 contains 14 residues. The CDR3 loop reads CASSLAAGPYEQYF. For the CDR3, the DNA is TGTGCCAGCAGCTTAGCGGCGGGGCCATACGAGCAGTACTTC.

The chain links TRBV7-3 to TRBJ2-1; 13 bases line up with TRBD2. This CDR3 is 17 amino acids long. The trim removed 5 bases at V and 5 bases at J, leaving 9 bases unmatched. The germline gives CDR1 SGHTA, CDR2 FQGTGA. The CDR3 loop is CASSIAGTSGTHNEQFF. In DNA form, the CDR3 reads TGTGCCAGCAGCATCGCCGGGACTAGCGGGACACACAATGAGCAGTTCTTC.

This chain uses TRBV11-3 with TRBJ1-1; 7 nucleotides match TRBD1. The J segment lost 4 bases and the V segment lost 2 bases, leaving 4 bases of the junction unmatched. Per the germline V gene, CDR1 is SGHNT and CDR2 is YENEEA. The CDR3 is made up of 14 amino acids. The CDR3 bases are TGTGCCAGCAGCTTAAGGGGGCGGTCCACTGAAGCTTTCTTT. Translation: CASSLRGRSTEAFF.

This rearrangement joins TRBV29-1 to TRBJ1-2, with D uncertain. The CDR3 length is 12 residues. V shed 4 bases and J shed 3 bases, with 9 bases lying between them. CDR1 is SQVTM and CDR2 is ANQGSEA in the germline V gene. The CDR3: CSVGYQDYGYTF. CDR3 DNA: TGCAGCGTTGGATACCAGGACTATGGCTACACCTTC. The variable domain in full, completed from reference TRBV29-1 and TRBJ1-2, reads SAVISQKPSRDICQRGTSLTIQCQVDSQVTMMFWYRQQPGQSLTLIATANQGSEATYESGFVIDKFPISRPNLTFSTLTVSNMSPEDSSIYLCSVGYQDYGYTFGSGTRLTVV.

The chain recombines TRBV7-2 with TRBJ2-1; perhaps TRBD2 as D (5 bases). CDR1 and CDR2 from the germline V gene are SGHTA and FQGNSA. The CDR3 consists of 14 residues. V lost 0 bases, J lost 10 bases, and 13 bases lay in between. The CDR3 bases are TGTGCCAGCAGCTTAGCGTCGACCTTAGCGGAGCAGTTCTTC. Amino acid sequence: CASSLASTLAEQFF.

This chain uses TRBV5-6 with TRBJ1-2; D gene uncertain. The CDR3 is 15 amino acids. The V gene lost 4 bases and the J gene lost 7 bases, with 20 bases spanning the gap. Germline CDR1 SGHDT, CDR2 YYEEEE. The DNA for the CDR3 is TGTGCCAGCAGCGGACCTAGTGAGGGCTATCCTGGCTACACCTTC. This translates into CASSGPSEGYPGYTF.

The rearrangement links TRBV28 to TRBJ1-4; D call uncertain. This CDR3 has 15 residues. Germline CDR1 and CDR2: MDHEN and SYDVKM. Trimming removed 5 bases from V and 0 bases from J, with 10 bases in between. Written as DNA, the CDR3 is TGTGCCAGCAGTCCCCGCGGAGCAACTAATGAAAAACTGTTTTTT. Translated, it gives CASSPRGATNEKLFF.

The rearrangement uses TRBV7-9 and TRBJ2-3; TRBD2 aligns across 7 bases. The CDR3 is made up of 19 amino acids. Trimming removed 0 bases from V and 2 bases from J; junction bases left unmatched: 14. Germline values: CDR1 SEHNR, CDR2 FQNEAQ (reference sequence). CDR3 coding DNA: TGTGCCAGCAGCTTAGCGGTGGTTCGGGGGGTAAGGGCCACAGATACGCAGTATTTT. Its protein product is CASSLAVVRGVRATDTQYF.